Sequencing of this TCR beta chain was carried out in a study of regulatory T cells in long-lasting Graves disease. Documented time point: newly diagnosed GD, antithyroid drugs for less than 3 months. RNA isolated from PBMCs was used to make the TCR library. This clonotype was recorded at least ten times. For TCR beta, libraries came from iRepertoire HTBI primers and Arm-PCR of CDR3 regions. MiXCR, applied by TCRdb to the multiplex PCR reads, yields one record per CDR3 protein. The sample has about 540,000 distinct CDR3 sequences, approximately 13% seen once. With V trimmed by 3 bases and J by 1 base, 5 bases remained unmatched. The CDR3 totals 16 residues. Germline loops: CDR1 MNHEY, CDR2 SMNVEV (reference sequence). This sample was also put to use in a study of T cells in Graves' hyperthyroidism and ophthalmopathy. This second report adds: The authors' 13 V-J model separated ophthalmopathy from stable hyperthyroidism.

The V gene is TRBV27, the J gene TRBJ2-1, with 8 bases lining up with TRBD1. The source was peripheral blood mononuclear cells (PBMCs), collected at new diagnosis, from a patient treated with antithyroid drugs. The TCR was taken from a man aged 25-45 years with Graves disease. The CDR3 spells CASSLAGGISYNEQFF. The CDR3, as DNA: TGTGCCAGCAGTTTGGCAGGGGGCATTTCCTACAATGAGCAGTTCTTC.